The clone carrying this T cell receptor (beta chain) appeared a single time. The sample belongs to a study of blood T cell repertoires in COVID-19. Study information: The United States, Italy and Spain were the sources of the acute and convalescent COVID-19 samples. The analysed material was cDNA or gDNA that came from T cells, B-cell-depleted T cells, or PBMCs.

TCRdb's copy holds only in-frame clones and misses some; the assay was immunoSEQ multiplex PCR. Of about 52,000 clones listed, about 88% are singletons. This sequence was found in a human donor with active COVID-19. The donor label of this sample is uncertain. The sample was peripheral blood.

CDR3: CASSSQGAHTNSPLHF. DNA for the CDR3: TGTGCCAGCAGTTCTCAGGGGGCTCACACGAATTCACCCCTCCACTTT. This chain connects TRBV27 to TRBJ1-6, with TRBD1 matching over 8 bases. The V gene end was trimmed by 4 bases and the J gene end by 7 bases; junction bases not matched to a gene: 9. The V gene's germline CDR1 is MNHEY and CDR2 SMNVEV (reference sequence). This CDR3 region has 16 residues.